This T cell receptor (beta chain) was retrieved from a study of T cells in Graves' hyperthyroidism and ophthalmopathy. Amplified TCR beta CDR3 regions came from RNA transcripts. The HTBI primer set served for first-round RT-PCR of the TCR CDR3. TCRdb called the multiplex PCR reads again in MiXCR, with one record for every CDR3 protein. Here the sample spans roughly 570,000 distinct CDR3 sequences, 40% to 55% being singletons. CDR3 length equals 15 residues. The ends lost 5 bases at V and 7 bases at J; junction bases unmatched: 9. CDR1 and CDR2 from the germline V gene are MNHEY and SVGAGI. The source of this sequence is a woman between 18 and 29 years old with Graves' hyperthyroidism. J is TRBJ2-7 and V is TRBV6-5; TRBD2 matches at 12 bases. The source material was peripheral blood or thyroid tissue (not recorded which). CDR3 region: CASSMLAGGPGEQYF. The CDR3 DNA is TGTGCCAGCAGTATGCTAGCGGGAGGGCCGGGGGAGCAGTACTTC.